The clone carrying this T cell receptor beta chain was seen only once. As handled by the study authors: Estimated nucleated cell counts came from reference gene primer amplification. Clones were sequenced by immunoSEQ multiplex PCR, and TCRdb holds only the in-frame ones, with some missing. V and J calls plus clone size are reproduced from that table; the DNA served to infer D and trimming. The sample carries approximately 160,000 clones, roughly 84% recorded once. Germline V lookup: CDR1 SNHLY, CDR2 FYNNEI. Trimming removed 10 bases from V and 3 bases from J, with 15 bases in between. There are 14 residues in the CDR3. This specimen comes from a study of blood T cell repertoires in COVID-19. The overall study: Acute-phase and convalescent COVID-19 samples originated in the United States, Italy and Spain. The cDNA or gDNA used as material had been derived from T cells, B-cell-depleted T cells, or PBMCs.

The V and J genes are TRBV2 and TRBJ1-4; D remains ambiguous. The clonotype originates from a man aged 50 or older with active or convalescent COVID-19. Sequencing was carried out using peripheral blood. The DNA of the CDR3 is TGTGCCACCAACTCAGGCTCTCCTAATGAAAAACTGTTTTTT. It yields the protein CATNSGSPNEKLFF.